This T cell receptor (beta chain) was sequenced for a study of blood T cell repertoires in COVID-19. As for the study in general: Acute and convalescent COVID-19 specimens originated in the United States, Italy and Spain. PBMCs, B-cell-depleted T cells, or T cells provided the cDNA or gDNA that made up the material.

There are a few counts of this clone. Germline CDR1 is SGHTA and CDR2 is FQGNSA. CDR3 size: 13 residues. Trimming removed 5 bases at V and 4 bases at J, with 9 bases between. Original processing notes: Reference gene primer amplification gave nucleated cell count estimates. Sequencing was performed with immunoSEQ multiplex PCR; in TCRdb, only in-frame clones are kept and a portion is missing. The V and J calls and clone size are taken from that table; D and trimming were inferred from the DNA. The sample lists fewer than 130,000 clones, 69% seen once, with about 6% in the top ten. The sequence came from an elderly man with acute or convalescent COVID-19. The material sequenced was peripheral blood. The chain carries TRBV7-2 and TRBJ2-1; unclear D gene. The CDR3 nucleotides are TGTGCCAGCAGCGAGTCGAAATACAATGAGCAGTTCTTC. It is translated as CASSESKYNEQFF.